This T cell receptor (beta chain) was sequenced in a study of regulatory T cells in long-lasting Graves disease. At least ten counts were recorded for this clonotype. Time point noted: newly diagnosed GD, antithyroid drugs for less than 3 months. Isolated PBMC RNA provided the starting material for the TCR library. Recruitment took place at an endocrinology department in Xi'an, China. EDTA tubes received approximately 8.4 milliliters of collected peripheral blood. CDR3 length: 14 residues. V lost 3 bases, J lost 10 bases, and 16 bases lay in between. Germline loops: CDR1 SGHTA, CDR2 FQGNSA. Through Arm-PCR of CDR3 regions and iRepertoire HTBI primers, TCR beta libraries were built. MiXCR was run by TCRdb on the multiplex PCR reads, yielding one entry per CDR3 protein. The sample has about 470,000 distinct CDR3 sequences, about 16% seen once; the top ten hold over 15%. These data were also filed under a second study, of T cells in Graves' hyperthyroidism and ophthalmopathy. That study reports: Used for diagnoses were clinical symptoms, serum thyroxine and TRAb, thyroid ultrasound and orbital computed tomography. Most expanded thyroid clonotypes above 0.001 also appeared in blood.

This chain uses TRBV7-2 with TRBJ2-1; D ambiguous. The clonotype originates from a woman in her twenties or thirties with Graves disease. This specimen was peripheral blood mononuclear cells (PBMCs), taken at new diagnosis, from a patient treated with antithyroid drugs. The DNA for the CDR3 is TGTGCCAGCAGCTTCCCCGGGTACTGGCAGGAGCAGTTCTTC. This gives the protein CASSFPGYWQEQFF.